A single sample gave rise to the 19 T cell receptor beta chains below, sequenced in a study of B cell selection in AIRE deficiency. Sequencing used immunoSEQ multiplex PCR; TCRdb keeps in-frame clones, though not all of them. Among around 26,000 clones listed, about nine tenths were seen once. The regulatory T cell sort gate was CD4+CD25hiCD127low/negative. Sequences were obtained from CD4+CD25+ Tregs sorted from PBMCs. Receptor source: a human donor in good health.

The chain has TRBV5-6 and TRBJ2-5, with 7 bases fitting TRBD1. The CDR3 extends over 16 amino acids. Germline V CDR1 and CDR2: SGHDT, YYEEEE. V lost 4 bases and J lost 0; bases outside the gene matches: 9. CDR3 loop: CASSAVQGTYQETQYF. CDR3 nucleotide sequence: TGTGCCAGCAGCGCTGTACAGGGGACCTACCAAGAGACCCAGTACTTC.

The chain has TRBV28 and TRBJ1-5, with a weak D call TRBD1 (6 bases). Trimming shortened V by 7 bases and J by 6 bases, and 16 bases separated the two germline ends. Germline V lookup: CDR1 MDHEN, CDR2 SYDVKM. The CDR3 has 14 residues. In nucleotides, the CDR3 is TGTGCCAGCATCACGGGTGGGGGGGCTCAGCCCCAGCATTTT. Amino acids: CASITGGGAQPQHF.

The chain is built from TRBV5-1 and TRBJ1-3, with a tentative D call TRBD1 (6 bases). V was shortened by 5 bases and J by 4 bases, with 16 bases between the two germline ends. Per the germline V gene, CDR1 is SGHRS and CDR2 is YFSETQ. The CDR3 has 15 residues. The CDR3 reads CASRGSGARGNTIYF. The DNA for the CDR3 is TGCGCCAGCAGGGGTTCGGGGGCGCGAGGAAACACCATATATTTT.

V usage is TRBV6-5 and J usage is TRBJ1-1; tentative D call: TRBD1 (6 bases). This CDR3 spans 14 amino acids. Trimming left V 0 bases short and J 4 bases short, with 9 bases between. Germline-derived CDR1 and CDR2 are MNHEY and SVGAGI. CDR3 in amino acids: CASSYSGGLTEAFF. The DNA for the CDR3 is TGTGCCAGCAGTTACTCGGGGGGGCTCACTGAAGCTTTCTTT.

The chain joins TRBV27 to TRBJ1-3; unclear D gene. This CDR3 spans 16 amino acids. In germline, CDR1 is MNHEY, CDR2 SMNVEV (reference sequence). The germline V and J ends were trimmed by 3 bases and 0 bases, with 12 bases remaining between them. The CDR3 sequence: CASSFSLSSSGNTIYF. The DNA for the CDR3 is TGTGCCAGCAGTTTTAGTTTGTCGAGCTCTGGAAACACCATATATTTT.

The chain joins TRBV5-3 to TRBJ2-2; D gene uncertain. Being an ORF, TRBV5-3 has a function that is uncertain. Trimming pared 3 bases from V and 1 base from J, leaving 19 bases between. The CDR3 extends over 18 amino acids. This CDR3 reads CARSWTLTMTLNTGELFF. In DNA form, the CDR3 reads TGTGCCAGAAGCTGGACGCTAACCATGACCCTGAACACCGGGGAGCTGTTTTTT.

This chain uses TRBV6-1 with TRBJ2-7, with D maybe TRBD1 (5 bases). The germline V and J ends were trimmed by 11 bases and 0 bases, with 11 bases remaining between them. The CDR3 totals 12 residues. Germline CDR1 reads MNHNS; CDR2 reads SASEGT. CDR3 loop: CAGGHNSYEQYF. CDR3 sequence (DNA): TGTGCCGGTGGACATAACTCCTACGAGCAGTACTTC.

The rearrangement links TRBV7-9 to TRBJ2-3, with TRBD2 as a possible D gene (5 bases). CDR3 length: 17 amino acids. Trimming cost V 7 bases and J 0 bases, with 20 bases left between them. The V gene's germline CDR1 is SEHNR and CDR2 FQNEAQ (reference sequence). DNA for the CDR3: TGTGCCAGCACCCGACGGCGGGCTCTTTCTAGCACAGATACGCAGTATTTT. Translating it yields CASTRRRALSSTDTQYF.

The sample holds a few counts of this clone. The chain employs TRBV12-5 and TRBJ2-5, with 7 positions matching TRBD2. V dropped 7 bases and J dropped 2; count of bases not matched to a gene: 10. Germline CDR1 reads LGHNT; CDR2 reads FRNRAP. CDR3 size: 15 residues. The CDR3 here is CASAIGGGDQETQYF. The CDR3 DNA follows: TGTGCTAGTGCTATAGGCGGGGGAGATCAAGAGACCCAGTACTTC.

This clone was seen only a few times. The V gene is TRBV7-2, the J gene TRBJ1-6, with 7 bases lining up with TRBD1. Germline V gene lookup returns CDR1 SGHTA and CDR2 FQGNSA. This CDR3 is built from 16 residues. V lost 2 bases to trimming and J lost 7 bases; unmatched junction nucleotides: 8. This CDR3 is CASSLSRQGGNSPLHF. CDR3 in DNA: TGTGCCAGCAGCTTATCAAGACAGGGTGGGAATTCACCCCTCCACTTT.

The chain links TRBV7-2 to TRBJ1-5, with D possibly matching TRBD1 (6 bases). CDR3 length equals 14 residues. V was clipped by 5 bases and J by 4 bases, with 12 bases between them. Germline CDR1 and CDR2: SGHTA and FQGNSA. The CDR3 nucleotides are TGTGCCAGCAGCCTAAGGGGGTTGAATCAGCCCCAGCATTTT. It codes for CASSLRGLNQPQHF.

The chain combines TRBV6-1 with TRBJ2-3; 14 bases fit TRBD2. CDR3 size: 16 residues. The germline V gene encodes CDR1 MNHNS and CDR2 SASEGT. The V gene end was trimmed by 4 bases and the J gene end by 4 bases; junction bases not matched to a gene: 4. CDR3 amino acids: CASSVGLAGGPDTQYF. CDR3 nucleotide sequence: TGTGCCAGCAGTGTCGGACTAGCGGGGGGCCCAGATACGCAGTATTTT.

The gene calls are TRBV5-1 and TRBJ2-3, with 9 nucleotides matching TRBD2. Per germline, CDR1 SGHRS and CDR2 YFSETQ. The CDR3 is 14 residues long. The V gene end was trimmed by 4 bases and the J gene end by 1 base; junction bases not matched to a gene: 1. CDR3 sequence (DNA): TGCGCCAGCAGCCCTAGCGGGGGCACAGATACGCAGTATTTT. Protein sequence: CASSPSGGTDTQYF.

This chain connects TRBV29-1 to TRBJ2-7; no clear D. CDR1 is SQVTM, CDR2 ANQGSEA, per germline. The CDR3 runs to 13 residues. V shed 4 bases and J shed 3 bases, with 13 bases lying between them. Written as DNA, the CDR3 is TGCAGCGTTGGTACCGGAATTCACTACGAGCAGTACTTC. Its translation: CSVGTGIHYEQYF.

This sequence joins TRBV19 and TRBJ1-4; 8 positions match TRBD1. This CDR3 has 20 residues. CDR1 and CDR2 (germline): LNHDA, SQIVND (reference sequence). V dropped 1 base and J dropped 0; count of bases not matched to a gene: 13. This CDR3 reads CASSIGVGRGLGATNEKLFF. The CDR3 DNA follows: TGTGCCAGTAGTATAGGGGTTGGCAGGGGGCTCGGAGCAACTAATGAAAAACTGTTTTTT.

The genes are TRBV5-1 and TRBJ1-1, with TRBD1 matching 8 bases. The CDR3 is made up of 12 amino acids. The ends lost 4 bases at V and 10 bases at J; junction bases unmatched: 6. Germline assignment: CDR1 SGHRS and CDR2 YFSETQ. The CDR3 spells CASSPRQGRAFF. The CDR3 nucleotides are TGCGCCAGCAGCCCCCGACAGGGGAGAGCTTTCTTT.

The chain uses TRBV11-2 and TRBJ2-1; D is possibly TRBD2 (6 bases). The V end lost 0 bases, the J end lost 7 bases, and 13 bases lay between the germline ends. CDR1 is SGHAT and CDR2 is FQNNGV in the germline V gene. The CDR3 extends over 15 amino acids. CDR3 nucleotides: TGTGCCAGCAGCTTAGAGGGGGGATGGAGGAATGAGCAGTTCTTC. Its translation is CASSLEGGWRNEQFF.

The chain has TRBV5-1 and TRBJ2-3, with 10 bases fitting TRBD1. Losses at the gene ends were 0 bases for V and 4 bases for J; bases not matched to a gene: 14. The germline gives CDR1 SGHRS, CDR2 YFSETQ. This CDR3 comprises 19 residues. CDR3 sequence (DNA): TGCGCCAGCAGCTTGGCGTACGCAACGGGACAGGGGAACCCAGATACGCAGTATTTT. Translation: CASSLAYATGQGNPDTQYF. The full variable domain, with the rest looked up from reference TRBV5-1 and TRBJ2-3, is KAGVTQTPRYLIKTRGQQVTLSCSPISGHRSVSWYQQTPGQGLQFLFEYFSETQRNKGNFPGRFSGRQFSNSRSEMNVSTLELGDSALYLCASSLAYATGQGNPDTQYFGPGTRLTVL.

The V gene is TRBV19, the J gene TRBJ2-1; TRBD2 agrees at 15 bases. Germline-derived CDR1 and CDR2 are LNHDA and SQIVND (reference sequence). The CDR3 is made up of 18 amino acids. The V segment lost 5 bases and the J segment 2 bases; nucleotides outside the gene matches: 7. CDR3 residues: CASSPWTSGGVTYNEQFF. The CDR3 DNA reads TGTGCCAGTAGTCCTTGGACTAGCGGGGGGGTCACCTACAATGAGCAGTTCTTC. Drawing the rest from reference TRBV19 and TRBJ2-1, the complete variable domain is DGGITQSPKYLFRKEGQNVTLSCEQNLNHDAMYWYRQDPGQGLRLIYYSQIVNDFQKGDIAEGYSVSREKKESFPLTVTSAQKNPTAFYLCASSPWTSGGVTYNEQFFGPGTRLTVL.